This TCR beta chain was profiled in a study of PD-1 blockade in classical Hodgkin lymphoma (dated by TCRdb to 2018 to 2020). At the level of the whole study: Nivolumab dosing was 3 mg/kg intravenously every 2 weeks, continuing until either disease progression or unacceptable toxicity. To define a peripheral blood immune signature of response to PD-1 blockade in classical Hodgkin lymphoma, the study combined TCR beta sequencing with CyTOF. Overall study results and their limits: By C4D1, a significant rise was seen in CD4+ TCR diversity but not in CD8+ TCR diversity (p=0.0027 vs p=0.16), and the rise was most apparent among complete responders (p=0.02). Lower diversity was observed in patients in whom nivolumab was started less than 1 year after ASCT, and these patients were excluded from later analyses so that confounding by immune reconstitution would be avoided. Trial patients achieving complete response had baseline diversity similar to newly diagnosed patients, whereas partial responders and progressors had significantly lower diversity. Baseline TCR diversity was reported to be lower in newly diagnosed patients than in healthy donors, and even lower in relapsed/refractory patients. The study covered only a single clinical trial cohort, and the causes of the repertoire differences, possibly disease activity or prior therapy, were still not defined.

The Qiagen DNeasy kit was used to extract genomic DNA both from unsorted PBMCs and from the negatively selected CD4+ and CD8+ fractions. TCR beta CDR3 regions were amplified by immunoSEQ multiplex PCR using primers annealing to V and J segments. A synthetic immune receptor repertoire was used to minimize amplification bias, and any remaining bias was removed computationally after sequencing. The published analysis was carried out like this. Repertoire diversity was quantified as the Shannon entropy index using custom Python scripts. The unsorted, CD4+ and CD8+ repertoires were each analyzed separately, with the exception of combined analyses, where CD4+ and CD8+ sequences were merged in silico. Clonal expansion was defined as a frequency increase of at least 2-fold after treatment compared with C1D1, and clones undetected at baseline were assigned a pseudocount of 0.5. Singleton clones were defined as clones with 0 or 1 copy at C1D1, and non-singleton clones were defined as clones with 2 or more copies. By matching protein sequences in sorted samples from the same patient, clones expanded in unsorted samples were annotated as CD4+, CD8+ or unknown. Wilcoxon tests on paired samples were used to test diversity changes from C1D1 to C4D1. Not all clones reach the TCRdb copy of this immuneACCESS table, which keeps in-frame sequences only. Checked studies attribute under half of the gap to unresolved V genes and leave the rest unexplained. V and J calls and clone size come straight from that table; D and trimming were deduced from the DNA. This sample comprises about 64,000 clones, around 90% of them detected only once. The ten largest clones capture 10% of the sample.

The table lists this clone with a count of one. Its specific antigen is unknown. Base-call qualities are not available, and no considerably larger clone is one nucleotide away. The time point tag for this specimen amounts to: cycle 4 day 1 (C4D1), after more than five weeks of nivolumab. All trial patients had relapsed after autologous stem cell transplantation, with cohorts A, B and C differing in prior brentuximab vedotin exposure. The trial cohort was composed of approximately 60 patients with relapsed/refractory classical Hodgkin lymphoma, for whom complete response, partial response or progressive disease was recorded as best overall response. In the multi-cohort phase II CheckMate 205 trial, trial patients received single-agent nivolumab. An independent review committee assessed best overall response by applying the 2007 International Working Group response criteria. Trial PBMCs were obtained immediately prior to nivolumab initiation (C1D1) and on therapy at cycle 2 day 1 and cycle 4 day 1. Peripheral blood was collected in 8 mL Vacutainer Cell Preparation Tubes, from which PBMCs were isolated by centrifugation and then cryopreserved.

The germline V gene (reference sequence) gives CDR1 as PRHDT and CDR2 as FYEKMQ. The V end loses 2 bases and the J end loses 6 bases, and a stretch of 7 bases separates them. The CDR3, from cysteine to phenylalanine, totals 13 residues. The sequence is cut down to CDR3 DNA, 39 bases in frame from base 1. The sequence came from a human donor with classical Hodgkin lymphoma. Rearrangement joined TRBV13 to TRBJ2-2, with the D gene too uncertain to name. The sample in question was peripheral blood mononuclear cells (PBMCs), obtained before the fourth cycle of nivolumab. The DNA is TGTGCCAGCAGCTTAACCCCCGCCGGGGAGCTGTTTTTT. It translates to CASSLTPAGELFF.